Here is one T cell receptor (beta chain) with its context. Its antigen target is currently unknown. No base qualities exist here, and no much larger clone lies one base off it. The germline V gene sets CDR1 to MNHEY and CDR2 to SVGEGT. Counted from cysteine to phenylalanine, this CDR3 has 16 amino acids. The CDR3 DNA has 48 bases and is translated from base 1. V trim: 5 bases; J trim: 1 base; unmatched bases: 3. The record originates from a study of response to subunit inactivated influenza vaccine (dated by TCRdb to the late 2010s). Background for the entire study: To follow how T cells responded to a trivalent subunit inactivated influenza vaccine, the researchers relied on deep quantitative profiling of the T cell receptor repertoire. Study-wide findings and limitations: The authors suggested that each seasonal influenza vaccination may recruit only a limited number of new T cells.

The library came from RT-PCR. Instrument on record: Illumina HiSeq 2500. Clones were called with MiXCR by TCRdb after fastp trimmed the public reads at Q25, and only in-frame beta chains were retained. When rows share a CDR3 protein, they turn into one entry using the most common DNA and genes. A total of about 610,000 distinct CDR3 sequences appear in this sample, 14% of them only once. 8.5% to 14% of the sample rests with the top ten. This TCR came from a man aged 50 to 59 who received an inactivated influenza vaccine. Donor details come from another sample of the same person, matched by shared clones. The source material was PBMCs from blood, sampled about 13 days after vaccination. The sequence is built from TRBV6-2 or TRBV6-3 and TRBJ2-5; 14 middle bases align to TRBD2. Here is the DNA: TGTGCCAGCAGTGCGACTAGCGGGAGGGCCCAAGAGACCCAGTACTTC. Translated, this gives CASSATSGRAQETQYF.